Given below is one T cell receptor (beta chain) in context. Its binding antigen is unknown. Nothing much larger sits one base from this clone, and base qualities are not available. The sample originates from a study of identical twins (dated by TCRdb to about 2016). As for the study more broadly: To test whether fetal clonotypes persist, the study used deep sequencing on TCR alpha and beta repertoires from monozygotic twins, unrelated adults of various ages, and cord blood. Replicate twin experiments were performed at different times using different library preparation protocols to rule out contamination. What the study reported, not specific to this receptor: Zero-insertion analyses could be partly confounded by invariant T cells such as MAIT and iNKT, although diverse VJ usage argued against such confounding for most clonotypes. A weaker excess of twin sharing was found in beta out-of-frame sequences because the signal-to-noise ratio was lowered by fewer shared sequences. In monozygotic twins, recombination models systematically underestimated out-of-frame TCR alpha sharing, but the models matched the sharing seen between unrelated individuals. Compared with coincidental sharing between unrelated individuals, out-of-frame TCR alpha sequences shared between twins had an excess of sequences with low generation probability. Because the same donors could not be followed over many years, conclusions were based on cross-sectional statistical analysis. Abundant cord blood beta clonotypes carried fewer insertions; young adult naive repertoires showed a weaker similar trend, while memory repertoires showed none.

Spanning cysteine to phenylalanine, the CDR3 consists of 17 amino acids. Only the CDR3 DNA is retained, 51 bases long and in frame from the first base. Reading the germline V gene gives CDR1 MNHEY and CDR2 SVGAGI. Every donor was a healthy Caucasian. Libraries came from 5' RACE. Instrument on record: Illumina HiSeq 2000. A universal primer binding site was introduced by template switching, and a unique molecular identifier was present in the final cDNA, enabling accurate counting of TCR cDNA molecules. Specific primers in the conserved constant-segment region were used to synthesize first-strand cDNA for the TCR alpha and beta chains. Each cDNA library was double barcoded, with a SMART-Mk sample barcode plus Illumina barcodes, to control for contamination. TruSeq adapter sequences and Illumina sample barcodes were added in two successive PCR steps. The TCR alpha and beta cDNA libraries were sequenced on the Illumina HiSeq platform using custom primers. The study's processing was this. Unique molecular identifiers were extracted from raw reads with MiGEC, and CDR3 positions were determined with MiXCR. For each individual, recombination models were inferred using an EM algorithm with the repgenHMM and IGoR tools. The tcR package in R was used for shared clonotype analysis, with sharing normalized by the product of cloneset sizes. Out-of-frame nonproductive sequences were analyzed to study raw recombination free of thymic and clonal selection effects. In TCRdb, the public reads were trimmed at Q25 with fastp and aligned with MiXCR, with productive beta chains retained. Merged by CDR3 protein, the rows form single entries marked with the most common genes and DNA. The V and J calls shown here were made by TCRdb, not taken from the authors' results. Here the sample has around 1.7 million distinct CDR3 sequences; less than 40% occur a single time. About 0.27% of the sample is held by the ten biggest clonotypes.

Sequencing input: cord blood. This sequence was found in a newborn girl in good health. The chain couples TRBV6-5 to TRBJ2-7, and TRBD1 aligns with 11 junction nucleotides. The end of the DNA fits TRBJ2-4 better, so the J call may be wrong. The sequence in DNA is TGTGCCAGCAGTTACGGAGCGGGACAGGGGGGGGAAAACATTCAGTACTTC. Its translation is CASSYGAGQGGENIQYF.